The T cell receptor (beta chain) described here comes from a study of blood T cell repertoires in COVID-19. With V trimmed by 9 bases and J by 0 bases, 18 bases remained unmatched. From germline, CDR1 is KGHDR and CDR2 SFDVKD. The CDR3 extends over 18 amino acids. Only in-frame clones appear in the TCRdb table, and some are missing; sequencing was by immunoSEQ multiplex PCR. Of roughly 260,000 clones detected, more than 75% appear once; the ten largest clones hold over 7.5%. The clonotype was recovered from a man in his forties who had recovered from COVID-19. The chain uses TRBV24-1 and TRBJ1-2; 7 positions match TRBD1. The sequencing input was peripheral blood. CDR3 bases: TGTGCCACCCCACACACAACTCTATCGGACAGGACTAACTATGGCTACACCTTC. Encoded protein: CATPHTTLSDRTNYGYTF.